Below, one T cell receptor (beta chain) is given with its context. This clonotype was detected ten times or more. The antigen this receptor binds is unknown. No base quality information exists; no much larger clone differs at one position. This sample was taken from a study. Spanning cysteine to phenylalanine, the CDR3 consists of 15 amino acids. The DNA shown is the 45-base CDR3, in frame from base 1. At the junction V is shortened by 5 bases and J by 2 bases, with 13 bases in between. CDR1 and CDR2 (SGHRS, YFSETQ) derive from the germline V gene. The reads were generated on an Illumina MiSeq. Using fastp at Q25 and MiXCR, TCRdb reprocessed the public reads and kept productive beta chains. Rows are combined by CDR3 protein, so each entry shows the most common genes and DNA. The sample has over 4,000 distinct CDR3 sequences on record, around 9.1% of them singletons. In total, the top ten clones hold around a third of the sample.

The TCR comes from a human donor with rheumatoid arthritis. The sequenced sample was CD4+ T cells from peripheral blood. This chain is built from TRBV5-1 and TRBJ2-2; TRBD2 is a possible D gene, resting on 5 matching bases. CDR3 loop: CASRRLALNTGELFF. The nucleotide sequence is given as TGCGCCAGCAGACGGCTAGCACTAAACACCGGGGAGCTGTTTTTT.